This paragraph covers one T cell receptor (beta chain) sequence. The antigen remains unidentified. This clone may be a read error of a much larger clone one base away. The data stem from a study of tumor and adjacent non-tumor tissue in lung cancer. The overall study: Each sample yielded roughly 4.2 million productive TCRbeta reads on average.

Three rounds of nested PCR, following a modified ARM-PCR protocol, produced the TCRbeta library. TCRdb passed the multiplex PCR reads through MiXCR, listing each CDR3 protein once. The top ten clones hold 21% of a sample with about 86,000 distinct CDR3 sequences, approximately 73% of them seen once. CDR3 length: 13 amino acids. Germline V gene lookup returns CDR1 SEHNR and CDR2 FQNEAQ (reference sequence). Notes on the study in general: Top 100 clones took a larger repertoire share in normal lung. Shorter survival was associated with higher TCR diversity in tumors.

This sample's RNA came from whole unsorted tissue. This non-tumor lung sample came from over 3 cm beyond the tumor edge. The chain links TRBV7-9 to TRBJ1-1; D remains ambiguous. This TCR came from a woman aged 50 to 60 with non-small cell lung cancer. Sequencing was performed on distant non-tumor lung tissue. The CDR3 protein is CTSSLVAAGKDFF. The CDR3 DNA reads as TGTACCAGCAGCTTAGTAGCGGCGGGTAAGGATTTCTTT.